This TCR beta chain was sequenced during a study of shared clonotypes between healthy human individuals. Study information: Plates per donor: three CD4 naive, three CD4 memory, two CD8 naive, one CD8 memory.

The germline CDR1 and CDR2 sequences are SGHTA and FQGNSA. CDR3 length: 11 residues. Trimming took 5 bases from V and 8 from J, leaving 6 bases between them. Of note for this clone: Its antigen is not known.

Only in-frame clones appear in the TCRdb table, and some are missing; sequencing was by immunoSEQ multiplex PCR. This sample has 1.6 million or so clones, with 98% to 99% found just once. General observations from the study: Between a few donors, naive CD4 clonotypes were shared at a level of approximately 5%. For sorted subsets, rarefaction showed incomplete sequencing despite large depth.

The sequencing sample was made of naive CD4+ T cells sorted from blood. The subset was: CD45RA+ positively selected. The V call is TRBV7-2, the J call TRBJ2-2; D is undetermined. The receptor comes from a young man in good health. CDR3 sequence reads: CASSPLGELFF. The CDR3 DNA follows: TGTGCCAGCAGCCCTCTGGGGGAGCTGTTTTTT. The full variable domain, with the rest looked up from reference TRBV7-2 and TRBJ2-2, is GAGVSQSPSNKVTEKGKDVELRCDPISGHTALYWYRQSLGQGLEFLIYFQGNSAPDKSGLPSDRFSAERTGGSVSTLTIQRTQQEDSAVYLCASSPLGELFFGEGSRLTVL.